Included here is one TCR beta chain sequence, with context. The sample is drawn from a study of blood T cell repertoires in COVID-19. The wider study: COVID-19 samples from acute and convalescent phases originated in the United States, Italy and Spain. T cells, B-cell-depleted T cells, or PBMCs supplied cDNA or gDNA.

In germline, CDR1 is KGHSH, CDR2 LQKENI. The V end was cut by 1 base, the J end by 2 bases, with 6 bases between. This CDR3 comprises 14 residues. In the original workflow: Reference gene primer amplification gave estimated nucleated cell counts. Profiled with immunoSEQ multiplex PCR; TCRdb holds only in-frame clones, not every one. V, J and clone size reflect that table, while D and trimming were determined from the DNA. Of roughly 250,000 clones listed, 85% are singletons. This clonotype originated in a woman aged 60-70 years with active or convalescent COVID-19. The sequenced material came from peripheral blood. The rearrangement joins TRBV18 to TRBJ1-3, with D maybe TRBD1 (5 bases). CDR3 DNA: TGTGCCAGCTCACCACAGGGGACTGGAAACACCATATATTTT. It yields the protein CASSPQGTGNTIYF. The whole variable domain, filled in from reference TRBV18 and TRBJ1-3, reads NAGVMQNPRHLVRRRGQEARLRCSPMKGHSHVYWYRQLPEEGLKFMVYLQKENIIDESGMPKERFSAEFPKEGPSILRIQQVVRGDSAAYFCASSPQGTGNTIYFGEGSWLTVV.